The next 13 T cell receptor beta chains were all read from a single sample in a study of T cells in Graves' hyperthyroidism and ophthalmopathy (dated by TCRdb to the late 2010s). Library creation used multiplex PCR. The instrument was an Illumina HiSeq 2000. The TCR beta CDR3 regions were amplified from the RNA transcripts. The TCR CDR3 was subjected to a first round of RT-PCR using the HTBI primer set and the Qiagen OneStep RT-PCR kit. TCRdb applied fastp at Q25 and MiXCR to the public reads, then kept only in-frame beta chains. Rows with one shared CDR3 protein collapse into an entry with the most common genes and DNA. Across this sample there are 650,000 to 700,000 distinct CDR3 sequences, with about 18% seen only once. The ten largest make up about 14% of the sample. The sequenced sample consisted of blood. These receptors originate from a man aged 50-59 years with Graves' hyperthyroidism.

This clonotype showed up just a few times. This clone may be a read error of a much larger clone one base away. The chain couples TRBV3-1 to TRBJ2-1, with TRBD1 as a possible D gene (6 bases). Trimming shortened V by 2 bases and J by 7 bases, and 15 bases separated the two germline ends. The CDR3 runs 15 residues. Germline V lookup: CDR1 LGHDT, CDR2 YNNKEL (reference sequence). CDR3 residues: CASSQSGDIENEQFF. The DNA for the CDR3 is TGTGCCAGCAGCCAATCCGGGGACATTGAGAATGAGCAGTTCTTC.

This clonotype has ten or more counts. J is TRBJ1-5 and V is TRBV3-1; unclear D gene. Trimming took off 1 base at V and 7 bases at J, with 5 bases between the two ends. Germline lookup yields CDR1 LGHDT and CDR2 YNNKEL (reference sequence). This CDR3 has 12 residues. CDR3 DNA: TGTGCCAGCAGCCAAGTTGGGCAGCCCCAGCATTTT. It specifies CASSQVGQPQHF.

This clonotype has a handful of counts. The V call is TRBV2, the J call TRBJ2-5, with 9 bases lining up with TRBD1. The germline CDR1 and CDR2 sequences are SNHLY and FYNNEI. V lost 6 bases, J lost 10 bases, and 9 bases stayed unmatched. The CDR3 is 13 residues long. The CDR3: CASRADLTGGQYF. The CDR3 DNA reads TGTGCCAGCAGAGCAGACCTGACAGGGGGCCAGTACTTC.

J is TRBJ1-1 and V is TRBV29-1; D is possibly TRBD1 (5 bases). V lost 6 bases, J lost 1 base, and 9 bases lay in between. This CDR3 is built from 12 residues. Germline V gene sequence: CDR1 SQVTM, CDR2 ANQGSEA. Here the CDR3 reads CSVKRGNTEAFF. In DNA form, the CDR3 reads TGCAGCGTGAAGAGGGGGAACACTGAAGCTTTCTTT. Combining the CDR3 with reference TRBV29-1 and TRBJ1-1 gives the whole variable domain SAVISQKPSRDICQRGTSLTIQCQVDSQVTMMFWYRQQPGQSLTLIATANQGSEATYESGFVIDKFPISRPNLTFSTLTVSNMSPEDSSIYLCSVKRGNTEAFFGQGTRLTVV.

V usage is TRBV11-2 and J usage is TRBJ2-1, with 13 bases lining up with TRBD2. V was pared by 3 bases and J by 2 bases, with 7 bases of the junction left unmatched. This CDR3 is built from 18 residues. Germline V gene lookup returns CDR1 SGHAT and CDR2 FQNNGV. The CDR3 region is CASSFHGLAGDTYNEQFF. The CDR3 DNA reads TGTGCCAGCAGCTTCCACGGACTAGCGGGAGACACCTACAATGAGCAGTTCTTC. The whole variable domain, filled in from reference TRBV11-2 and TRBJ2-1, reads EAGVAQSPRYKIIEKRQSVAFWCNPISGHATLYWYQQILGQGPKLLIQFQNNGVVDDSQLPKDRFSAERLKGVDSTLKIQPAKLEDSAVYLCASSFHGLAGDTYNEQFFGPGTRLTVL.

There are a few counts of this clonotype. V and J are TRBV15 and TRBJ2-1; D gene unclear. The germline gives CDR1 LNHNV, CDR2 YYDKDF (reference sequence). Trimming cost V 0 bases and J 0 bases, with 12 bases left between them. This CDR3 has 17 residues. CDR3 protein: CATSRDGLPSSYNEQFF. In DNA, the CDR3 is TGTGCCACCAGCAGAGATGGCCTCCCGAGCTCCTACAATGAGCAGTTCTTC.

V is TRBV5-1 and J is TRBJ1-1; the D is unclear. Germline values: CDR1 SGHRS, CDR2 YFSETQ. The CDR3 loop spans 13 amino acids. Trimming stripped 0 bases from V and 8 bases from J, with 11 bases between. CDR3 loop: CASSLDGVLEAFF. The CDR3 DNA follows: TGCGCCAGCAGCTTGGACGGAGTGCTGGAAGCTTTCTTT.

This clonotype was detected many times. The CDR3 nucleotides read TGTGCCAGCAGCAGCCGGGACAGGGTTTTAGCCACTGAAGCTTTCTTT. This encodes CASSSRDRVLATEAFF. The chain combines TRBV7-2 with TRBJ1-1, with 9 bases that match TRBD1. Per germline, CDR1 SGHTA and CDR2 FQGNSA. J gave up 4 bases and V 5 bases, and 11 bases lay outside the gene matches. The CDR3 spans 16 residues.

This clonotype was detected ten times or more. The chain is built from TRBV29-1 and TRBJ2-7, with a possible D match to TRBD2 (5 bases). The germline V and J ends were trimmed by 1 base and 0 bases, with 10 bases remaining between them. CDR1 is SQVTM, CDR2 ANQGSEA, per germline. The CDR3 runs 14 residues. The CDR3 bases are TGCAGCGTTGAAGCCGGGAAGAGCTCCTACGAGCAGTACTTC. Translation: CSVEAGKSSYEQYF.

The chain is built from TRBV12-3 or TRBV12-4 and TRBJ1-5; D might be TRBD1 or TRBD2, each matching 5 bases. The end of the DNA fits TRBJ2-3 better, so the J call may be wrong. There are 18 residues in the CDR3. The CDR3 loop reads CASSLREGVFGQDQPQYF. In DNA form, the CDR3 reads TGTGCCAGCAGTTTGAGGGAAGGGGTATTCGGACAAGATCAGCCCCAGTATTTT.

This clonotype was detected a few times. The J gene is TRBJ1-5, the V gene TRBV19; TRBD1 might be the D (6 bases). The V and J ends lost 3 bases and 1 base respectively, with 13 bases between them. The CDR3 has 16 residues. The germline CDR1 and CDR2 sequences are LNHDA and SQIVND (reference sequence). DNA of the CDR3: TGTGCCAGTAGTATCGGGGGGCGCATAAGCAATCAGCCCCAGCATTTT. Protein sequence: CASSIGGRISNQPQHF.

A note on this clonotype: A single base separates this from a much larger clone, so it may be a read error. The chain's CDR3 is CASRPVGGTGEEKLFF. In DNA form, the CDR3 reads TGTGCCAGCAGGCCGGTCGGTGGGACCGGAGAGGAAAAACTGTTTTTT. The chain joins TRBV28 to TRBJ1-4, with D possibly being TRBD1 (5 bases). CDR1 and CDR2 (germline): MDHEN, SYDVKM. Trimming took 6 bases from V and 8 from J, leaving 22 bases between them. This CDR3 is built from 16 residues.

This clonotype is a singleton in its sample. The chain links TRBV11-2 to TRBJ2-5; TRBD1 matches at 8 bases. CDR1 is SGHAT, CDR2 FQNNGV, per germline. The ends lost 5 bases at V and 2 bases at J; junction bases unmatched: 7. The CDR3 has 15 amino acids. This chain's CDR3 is CASSAMGQAQETQYF. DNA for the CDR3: TGTGCCAGCAGCGCTATGGGACAGGCACAAGAGACCCAGTACTTC.